Below, one T cell receptor beta chain is given with its context. Original handling: Reference gene primer amplification in the assay estimated nucleated cell counts. Libraries were prepared by immunoSEQ multiplex PCR; TCRdb keeps only in-frame clonotypes and omits some of them. The DNA gave D and trimming, while V, J and clone size come from that table. The table records about 220,000 clones, approximately 84% of them present only once. The trim removed 3 bases at V and 4 bases at J, leaving 9 bases unmatched. CDR1 is LNHDA, CDR2 SQIVND, per germline (reference sequence). The CDR3 has 17 amino acids. The data derive from a study of blood T cell repertoires in COVID-19. Study context: COVID-19 samples, acute and convalescent, were from the United States, Italy and Spain. The cDNA or gDNA used as material had been derived from T cells, B-cell-depleted T cells, or PBMCs.

The V and J genes are TRBV19 and TRBJ1-6; 7 bases are a match to TRBD1. Source material: peripheral blood. The receptor's source is a woman aged 55-75 years with acute or convalescent COVID-19. DNA of the CDR3: TGTGCCAGTAGTATCGCGGGACAGCTATCATATAATTCACCCCTCCACTTT. Its translation: CASSIAGQLSYNSPLHF. The whole variable domain, filled in from reference TRBV19 and TRBJ1-6, reads DGGITQSPKYLFRKEGQNVTLSCEQNLNHDAMYWYRQDPGQGLRLIYYSQIVNDFQKGDIAEGYSVSREKKESFPLTVTSAQKNPTAFYLCASSIAGQLSYNSPLHFGNGTRLTVT.